Here is one TCR beta chain with its context. No cognate antigen has been identified for it. This sample is part of a study of cytomegalovirus exposure and HLA in healthy donors (dated by TCRdb to about 2017). Regarding the research as a whole: An earlier analysis of approximately 590 of the donors reported 250 to 300 Gb of sequence data and 117 million unique TCR beta sequences from some 180 million T cells. To predict cytomegalovirus infection status, the study combined high-throughput TCR immunosequencing, statistical association of individual TCRs with disease status, and machine learning. The study aimed to test whether signatures of past pathogen exposure could be identified by cataloging public T cell receptors. To study patterns of TCR occurrence, a later analysis re-analyzed previously published TCR beta repertoires from more than 550 donors and added high-resolution HLA genotyping. To decide whether each TCR beta V gene segment behaved as functional or pseudogenic, an earlier analysis of some 600 of the donors relied on high-throughput TCR beta sequencing. In a later genetic analysis, genome-wide SNP genotypes for about 55% of the 666 donors were used, and that subset was treated as a discovery cohort. Among a few hundred genotyped donors of the cohort, an average of 235,054 unique TCR beta nucleotide sequences were sequenced per donor, roughly 20% of them non-productive. The number of donors typed differed by locus, with roughly 620-630 for A, B, C, DRB1 and DQB1, around 500 for DQA1, about 610 for DPA1, and around 460 for DPB1. An early release covering about 600 HLA-typed donors comprised 300 to 350 gigabases of sequencing data and tens of millions of unique TCR sequences. A separate validation cohort of some 130 different subjects was used in addition to the roughly 720-subject first cohort. Among the roughly 380 genotyped donors, more than 70% belonged to the genetic ancestry cluster associated with self-reported Caucasian donors. In the later analysis, no new phenotypic data were used to find candidate immune exposures; instead, reliance was placed on TCR beta sequences and their occurrence across donors. Because of strong linkage in the cohort, roughly five DR-DQ haplotypes were treated as single units for association and clustering. Alongside the repertoire data, information on donor age, sex, ethnicity and CMV serostatus was compiled. The T cell repertoires of 550 to 850 subjects were profiled by immunosequencing and related to cytomegalovirus serostatus. Every discovery cohort repertoire had been produced on one sequencing platform. Class I and class II HLA loci were covered by the typing at four-digit resolution.

The library was made by the immunoSEQ multiplex PCR assay. For the multiplex PCR, a mixture combining 60 forward primers for TCR Vbeta segments and 13 reverse primers for TCR Jbeta segments was used. The CDR3 region of rearranged TCR beta genes was amplified from genomic DNA by a multiplex PCR assay. Amplified TCR beta libraries were sequenced as 87-base-pair reads on the Illumina HiSeq System. Per the authors' processing: A later analysis tallied roughly 80 million unique TCR beta chains across the 700 or so repertoires, and about 10 million of those chains were shared by two or more donors. Raw reads were error-corrected and collapsed into unique sequences by a nearest-neighbor algorithm in which closely related sequences were merged to remove PCR and sequencing errors. To assign V, D and J gene segments, CDR3 sequences were aligned to IMGT reference sequences. Each retained sequence needed at least a six-nucleotide match to both a V gene segment and a J gene segment. Rearrangements were classified as productive when the CDR3 lacked stop codons and remained in frame with V and J, and all other rearrangements were classified as non-productive. CDR3 was defined according to IMGT convention as the region running from the second conserved V-encoded cysteine to the conserved J-encoded phenylalanine. Sequences without an unambiguous match to a single V gene segment were excluded from the earlier analysis of about 600 of the donors. An earlier analysis of 587 of the donors classified V segments as functional when productive rearrangements were above 56.7% and as segregating when the standard deviation between donors was above 5%. To diagnose cytomegalovirus status from the catalog of TCR beta chain sequences, a statistical classification framework was built. A later analysis assigned V and J genes by comparing TCR nucleotide sequences with IMGT/GENE-DB human TR gene sequences. A later analysis assigned CDR3 sequences and most-parsimonious VDJ recombination scenarios with the TCRdist pipeline. A later analysis defined each TCR beta chain by its CDR3 amino acid sequence plus V-gene family, and excluded reads lacking a unique V-gene family. A later analysis removed 550 to 650 highly shared, low-generation-probability nucleotide sequences to deal with suspected cross-contamination and a sequencing artifact. In a later analysis, a clonal expansion index for each public chain was calculated from normalized within-repertoire ranks of inferred template counts. A later analysis computed generation probabilities with a VDJ recombination model fitted to out-of-frame rearrangements, and checked the results against IGoR. A later analysis scored TCR-TCR, TCR-HLA and TCR-CMV co-occurrence with hypergeometric tests, applying a repertoire-size bias correction to TCR pairs. In a later analysis, false discovery rates were estimated by permuting HLA or CMV assignments 20 times. In a later analysis, co-occurring TCRs were grouped using DBSCAN, and TCRdist sequence similarity was added for clustering within HLA-allele-positive subsets. Repertoires with fewer than 30,000 or more than 120,000 public chains were left out of co-occurrence clustering, as were five repertoires with anomalous nucleotide sharing. The immuneACCESS repertoire file appears here via TCRdb, limited to in-frame rearrangements. These files lack a portion of the clones; in checked studies, under half of the deficit traces to unresolved V genes, and the cause of the others is not known. V and J calls and clone size are those listed in that table; D and trimming were worked out from the DNA. The sample's records list over 100,000 clones. The ten top clones hold 1.5% to 2% of the sample.

In total, just over 650 healthy bone marrow donors made up the cohort. At the time of sampling, all cohort members were nominally healthy, though unrecorded immune exposures were likely present. The donor tested CMV seronegative and was one of the 352 seronegative cohort members. Every donor gave a peripheral blood sample, and the peripheral blood mononuclear cells from that sample were used for TCR beta sequencing. The Qiagen DNeasy Blood Extraction Kit was used to extract genomic DNA from the blood cell samples. The research as a whole found: The study gave a list of 150 to 200 TCR beta chains associated with cytomegalovirus. Because counts were too low, around 18 rarely observed V segments, including chromosome 9 orphons, were left out of the earlier analysis of about 620 of the donors. Immune exposure information for the cohort was limited to CMV serostatus. HLA typing was unavailable for some donors at each locus, so association tests used only the typed subset. According to a later genetic analysis, donors in an Asian-associated ancestry cluster had fewer N-insertions in productive TCRs than the roughly 670-donor mean. In an earlier analysis of 587 of the donors, most TCR beta V segments were observed in productive rearrangements about 87% or about 30% of the time, broadly matching IMGT annotations. It was suggested by the authors that the approach could potentially be generalized to other disease states and immunological phenotypes. In a later analysis, HLA-associated TCR beta chains showed more clonal expansion and lower generation probabilities than non-associated chains that were equally common. A cluster of highly shared sequence variants was judged likely to represent a technical artifact of the sequencing pipeline. In vitro tests confirmed that a few of the cytomegalovirus-associated TCR beta chains recognize cytomegalovirus antigens. The classifier was reported to diagnose cytomegalovirus status with high specificity and sensitivity in both the original cohort and the validation cohort. When HLA alleles, especially DR and DQ, strongly co-occurred, TCR associations were difficult to assign to individual alleles. Most CMV-associated TCR beta chains appeared to be HLA-restricted in a later analysis, and the HLA associations seemed to be driven largely by CMV exposure. A further reported finding was that TCR beta sequences accurately predicted the HLA-A and HLA-B alleles for most subjects in the first cohort. Linkage disequilibrium might explain the correlated functional status among segregating V segments, but an unknown experimental factor could not be ruled out. Because the 87-base-pair reads could not distinguish some IMGT-functional V segments, including TRBV6-2 and TRBV6-3, those segments were excluded. In a later analysis, about 17,000 TCR beta sequences were associated with specific HLA alleles at a false discovery rate of 0.05. V-gene and J-gene trimming of TCR beta chains was associated with a missense DCLRE1C variant in a later genetic analysis, and the association was replicated in an independent cohort. Sequencing depth was assumed to be roughly uniform across donors in the presence/absence analyses, though that assumption may not hold. According to a later analysis, parvovirus B19, influenza, CMV and Epstein-Barr virus appeared linked to several top co-occurrence clusters. The cohort was sequenced for TCR beta chains only, and without alpha or paired-chain data the features that could be detected were limited. Most TCR sequences were seen in very few donors, while some public TCRs were found in many individuals. According to a later analysis, TCR association rates differed among HLA loci, with DRB1 alleles showing the most associated TCRs and HLA-C alleles showing the fewest.

The CDR3 goes from the cysteine to the phenylalanine over 14 residues. Left in the record is the CDR3 DNA by itself, 42 bases read in frame from the first base. Via the germline V gene (reference sequence), CDR1 is GTSNPN and CDR2 SVGIG. The germline ends are 12 bases apart after V is trimmed by 4 bases and J by 0 bases. Sequencing was done on a sample of PBMCs. The TCR originated in a man aged 18 to 29 in good health and CMV-seronegative. Recombination linked TRBV30 to TRBJ1-1, with a weak D call of TRBD1 (6 bases match). The CDR3 loop reads CAWKSWTVNTEAFF. The nucleotides are TGTGCCTGGAAGTCTTGGACAGTGAACACTGAAGCTTTCTTT.